This T cell receptor (beta chain) was sequenced during a study of blood T cell repertoires in COVID-19. The germline CDR1 and CDR2 sequences are SGDLS and YYNGEE. The CDR3 has 17 amino acids. V lost 4 bases to trimming and J lost 1 base; unmatched junction nucleotides: 9. Methods used by the authors: Nucleated cell counts were estimated from reference gene primer amplification. Data came from immunoSEQ multiplex PCR; TCRdb stores just in-frame clones and leaves some out. Clone size and V and J calls were adopted from that table, with D and trimming inferred from the DNA. The data hold 200,000 to 250,000 clones, with roughly 88% observed a single time.

The sequencing sample was made of PBMCs or T cells enriched from blood (not recorded which). This rearrangement joins TRBV9 to TRBJ2-5; 11 nucleotides agree with TRBD2. The TCR originated in a woman in her 30s who had been exposed to COVID-19. The CDR3 here is CASSPLPGTSGQETQYF. In DNA, the CDR3 is TGTGCCAGCAGCCCCCTTCCCGGGACTAGCGGCCAAGAGACCCAGTACTTC.